Shown below are 8 T cell receptor beta chains from a single sample sequenced in a study of immune cell composition in non-small cell lung cancer. The protocol was immunoSEQ multiplex PCR, while the TCRdb copy is restricted to in-frame clones and leaves out a portion. The profile shows some 5,600 clones, around 78% of them singletons. The sequenced sample consisted of lung tumor tissue. The receptors here all came from a human donor with non-small cell lung cancer.

This clone is categorized as medium-sized. The gene calls are TRBV4-1 and TRBJ1-2; weak D call: TRBD1 (5 bases). The V gene lost 2 bases and the J gene lost 4 bases, with 8 bases spanning the gap. Germline loops: CDR1 MGHRA, CDR2 YSYEKL. The CDR3 is 13 residues long. The CDR3 spells CASSQLGLYGYTF. In DNA form, the CDR3 reads TGCGCCAGCAGCCAATTGGGGCTCTATGGCTACACCTTC.

This clone was found once. This sequence joins TRBV5-1 and TRBJ2-2; TRBD1 agrees at 7 bases. Germline V gene data show CDR1 as SGHRS and CDR2 as YFSETQ. Trimming cost V 3 bases and J 3 bases; bases outside gene matches: 2. The CDR3 loop spans 14 amino acids. The CDR3: CASSSTGDTGELFF. CDR3 DNA sequence: TGCGCCAGCAGCTCCACAGGGGACACCGGGGAGCTGTTTTTT. Full variable domain (outside the CDR3, taken from reference TRBV5-1 and TRBJ2-2): KAGVTQTPRYLIKTRGQQVTLSCSPISGHRSVSWYQQTPGQGLQFLFEYFSETQRNKGNFPGRFSGRQFSNSRSEMNVSTLELGDSALYLCASSSTGDTGELFFGEGSRLTVL.

This rearrangement joins TRBV19 to TRBJ2-1; 7 nucleotides match TRBD1. With 1 base clipped from V and 3 bases from J, the junction kept 3 bases outside the gene matches. The CDR3 is 15 amino acids. Germline V gene data show CDR1 as LNHDA and CDR2 as SQIVND (reference sequence). The CDR3 nucleotides are TGTGCCAGTAGTATAGGACAGGGAATCTACAATGAGCAGTTCTTC. As protein: CASSIGQGIYNEQFF.

V gene TRBV9 combines with J gene TRBJ1-1; D remains ambiguous. This CDR3 comprises 15 residues. From germline, CDR1 is SGDLS and CDR2 YYNGEE. Trimming took 1 base from V and 4 from J, leaving 14 bases between them. CDR3 residues: CASSVTPEGGTEAFF. The CDR3 region has the DNA TGTGCCAGCAGCGTAACACCGGAGGGCGGCACTGAAGCTTTCTTT.

The chain employs TRBV7-3 and TRBJ2-3; D possibly corresponds to TRBD2 (6 bases). The CDR3 runs to 17 residues. Germline V gene sequence: CDR1 SGHTA, CDR2 FQGTGA. V dropped 1 base and J dropped 2 bases, with 16 bases sitting between them. CDR3 DNA: TGTGCCAGCAGCTTAATGTCGGCGGGGATCTCCACAGATACGCAGTATTTT. Amino acids: CASSLMSAGISTDTQYF. Together with reference TRBV7-3 and TRBJ2-3, the CDR3 gives the full variable domain: GAGVSQTPSNKVTEKGKYVELRCDPISGHTALYWYRQSLGQGPEFLIYFQGTGAADDSGLPNDRFFAVRPEGSVSTLKIQRTERGDSAVYLCASSLMSAGISTDTQYFGPGTRLTVL.

V gene TRBV27 combines with J gene TRBJ1-2; D is unresolved. The CDR3 covers 14 residues. Germline V gene data show CDR1 as MNHEY and CDR2 as SMNVEV (reference sequence). Trimming cost V 4 bases and J 4 bases, with 13 bases left between them. The CDR3 region is CASSSRTGTYGYTF. The CDR3 coding sequence is TGTGCCAGCAGTTCTAGGACGGGAACCTATGGCTACACCTTC.

V and J are TRBV5-1 and TRBJ2-1; 9 bases agree with TRBD2. The trim removed 0 bases at V and 0 bases at J, leaving 7 bases unmatched. Germline-derived CDR1 and CDR2 are SGHRS and YFSETQ. This CDR3 spans 18 amino acids. The CDR3: CASSLGSGGKSSYNEQFF. The CDR3 DNA reads TGCGCCAGCAGCTTGGGTAGCGGGGGAAAAAGCTCCTACAATGAGCAGTTCTTC.

This chain joins TRBV5-5 and TRBJ1-6; TRBD1 agrees at 10 bases. Germline V gene data show CDR1 as SGHKS and CDR2 as YYEKEE (reference sequence). The J segment lost 7 bases and the V segment lost 4 bases, leaving 2 bases of the junction unmatched. This CDR3 comprises 14 residues. The CDR3 region is CASSRDRGNSPLHF. DNA for the CDR3: TGTGCCAGCAGCCGGGACAGGGGAAATTCACCCCTCCACTTT.